This TCR beta chain was profiled in a study of tumor-infiltrating lymphocytes in primary liver carcinoma. Study summary: The study enrolled male and female patients aged 30 to 69 years.

Study results and caveats: The proportion of top clones found throughout all five tumor regions was only about 7.5-24%.

Germline V gene lookup returns CDR1 SGHDT and CDR2 YYEEEE. CDR3 size: 14 residues. Constant-region priming of 500 ng total RNA yielded TCR beta cDNA. TCR beta libraries came from three nested multiplex PCR rounds using slightly modified ARM-PCR. The first two PCR rounds, around 10 cycles each, used TRBV1-TRBV30 forward primers and a C-beta reverse primer. TCRdb independently ran MiXCR on the multiplex PCR reads; one entry per CDR3 protein. Among 20,000 to 25,000 distinct CDR3 sequences listed, nearly 80% were seen once. Total RNA and DNA came together from around 20-30 mg of bulk tissue without cell sorting. Every tumor was sampled at five separate regions. In the case of this clonotype: The antigen is not known.

The chain has TRBV5-6 and TRBJ1-5; tentatively, D is TRBD1 (6 bases). The DNA end is more similar to TRBJ2-3, so the J call may be wrong. Sequencing was done on a sample of liver tumor tissue from sampling region 1. Subset described: tumor region T1, superior pole. This TCR was sampled from a woman aged 30 to 39 with primary liver carcinoma and hepatitis B virus infection. In nucleotides, the CDR3 is TGTGCCAGCAGCACAGGGAGCAGTAATCAGCCCCAGTATTTT. Translating gives CASSTGSSNQPQYF.